Listed below are T cell receptor beta chains from one sample, sequenced in a study of OX40 agonist ivuxolimab in advanced cancers. Clones were sequenced by immunoSEQ multiplex PCR, and TCRdb holds only the in-frame ones, with some missing. The table lists 100,000 or so clones, roughly 91% of them singletons. The material sequenced was CD4+ or CD8+ T cells sorted from blood, taken in a trial of the OX40 agonist ivuxolimab. These receptors were obtained from an adult with an advanced solid tumor such as melanoma, head and neck, liver or kidney cancer. Each CDR3 is given with its conserved first and last residue.

j_call | cdr3_length | v_call | cdr3_aa
TRBJ2-3 | 11 | TRBV19 | CASSTIDTQYF
TRBJ2-4 | 13 | TRBV30 | CAWTGAGGNIQYF
TRBJ2-5 | 14 | TRBV9 | CASSVAWDQETQYF
TRBJ2-7 | 20 | TRBV4-3 | CASSQYRGLAGGPGRYEQYF
TRBJ2-3 | 15 | TRBV2 | CATGGTGTGTDTQYF
TRBJ1-3 | 16 | TRBV7-3 | CASSLVGAASGNTIYF
TRBJ2-7 | 16 | TRBV5-1 | CASSLLPGQDSYEQYF
TRBJ1-2 | 12 | TRBV7-9 | CASSSGGYGYTF
TRBJ2-2 | 12 | TRBV6-5 | CASTKATGELFF
TRBJ1-3 | 14 | TRBV15 | CATSRLSSGNTIYF
TRBJ2-3 | 11 | TRBV30 | CAWSLGDTQYF
TRBJ2-7 | 13 | TRBV11-2 | CASSLGKAYEQYF
TRBJ2-5 | 14 | TRBV19 | CASSKTGVGETQYF
TRBJ2-7 | 16 | TRBV18 | CASSPRGGGNSYEQYF
TRBJ1-6 | 16 | TRBV28 | CASSLILRLPNSPLHF
TRBJ2-1 | 15 | TRBV4-3 | CASSLDRDSYNEQFF
TRBJ1-2 | 13 | TRBV7-2 | CASSPDRVYGYTF
TRBJ1-2 | 13 | TRBV2 | CASRGQLDYGYTF
TRBJ1-3 | 14 | TRBV5-1 | CASSLDTSGNTIYF
TRBJ2-1 | 13 | TRBV7-9 | CASSFAGVNEQFF
TRBJ2-1 | 14 | TRBV5-4 | CASSGGLAVNEQFF
TRBJ2-7 | 15 | TRBV5-1 | CASSFWQGESYEQYF
TRBJ1-2 | 11 | TRBV28 | CASMENYGYTF
TRBJ2-7 | 15 | TRBV6-5 | CASSYSWTGAYEQYF
TRBJ2-7 | 15 | TRBV27 | CASSLYGRGLSEQYF
TRBJ2-2 | 15 | TRBV5-4 | CASSSYQGAVGELFF
TRBJ2-1 | 14 | TRBV27 | CASMIRSSYNEQFF
TRBJ2-2 | 15 | TRBV5-1 | CASAPGQVAAGELFF
TRBJ1-2 | 12 | TRBV10-3 | CAISQGADGYTF
TRBJ2-3 | 11 | TRBV29-1 | CSVPRGDTQYF
TRBJ2-7 | 17 | TRBV23-1 | CASKPGPGLARSYEQYF
TRBJ2-1 | 12 | TRBV19 | CASKAGVNEQFF
TRBJ1-1 | 14 | TRBV7-2 | CASTLRTGNTEAFF
TRBJ2-7 | 13 | TRBV6-5 | CASRPEGPYEQYF
TRBJ1-6 | 17 | TRBV6-4 | CASSDPHESSYNSPLHF
TRBJ1-1 | 16 | TRBV11-2 | CASSLDGAVLNTEAFF